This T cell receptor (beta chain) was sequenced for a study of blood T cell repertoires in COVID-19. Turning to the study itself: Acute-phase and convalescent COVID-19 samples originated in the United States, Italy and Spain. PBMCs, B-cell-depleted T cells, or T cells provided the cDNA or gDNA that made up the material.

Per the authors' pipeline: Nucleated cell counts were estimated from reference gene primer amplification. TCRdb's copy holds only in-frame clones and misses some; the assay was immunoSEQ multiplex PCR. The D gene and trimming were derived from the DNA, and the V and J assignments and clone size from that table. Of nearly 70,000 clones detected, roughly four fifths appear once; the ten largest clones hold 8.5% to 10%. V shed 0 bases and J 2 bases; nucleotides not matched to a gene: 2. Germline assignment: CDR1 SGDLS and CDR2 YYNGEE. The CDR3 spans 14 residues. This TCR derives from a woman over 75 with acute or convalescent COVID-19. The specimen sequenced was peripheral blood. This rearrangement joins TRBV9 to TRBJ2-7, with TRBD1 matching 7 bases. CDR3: CASSVAQGAYEQYF. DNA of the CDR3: TGTGCCAGCAGCGTAGCTCAGGGGGCCTACGAGCAGTACTTC.